A single sample gave rise to the 19 T cell receptor beta chains below, sequenced in a study of response to subunit inactivated influenza vaccine. TCRdb redid the calling of the RT-PCR reads with MiXCR, one entry per CDR3 protein. The repertoire holds 450,000 to 700,000 distinct CDR3 sequences, with around 13% as singletons. The sequencing here drew on PBMCs from blood, taken 11 to 12 days after vaccination. The origin of the receptors is a man aged 50 to 59 who received an inactivated influenza vaccine.

The chain couples TRBV29-1 to TRBJ2-5; no definite D call. The CDR3 consists of 12 residues. Trimming left V 5 bases short and J 0 bases short, with 7 bases between. Germline V CDR1 and CDR2: SQVTM, ANQGSEA. In DNA, the CDR3 is TGCAGCGTTAATCGGGACCAAGAGACCCAGTACTTC. Translating it yields CSVNRDQETQYF. Looking up the rest from reference TRBV29-1 and TRBJ2-5 gives the full variable domain: SAVISQKPSRDICQRGTSLTIQCQVDSQVTMMFWYRQQPGQSLTLIATANQGSEATYESGFVIDKFPISRPNLTFSTLTVSNMSPEDSSIYLCSVNRDQETQYFGPGTRLLVL.

This clonotype has only a few counts. The chain recombines TRBV7-9 with TRBJ2-1; 7 positions match TRBD1. V shed 1 base, J shed 6 bases, and the junction held 6 bases outside the gene matches. The V gene's germline CDR1 is SEHNR and CDR2 FQNEAQ (reference sequence). CDR3 length: 15 residues. The CDR3 is CASSLVGRGSNEQFF. CDR3 nucleotide sequence: TGTGCCAGCAGCTTAGTGGGCAGGGGGAGCAATGAGCAGTTCTTC. The entire variable domain, with the rest obtained from reference TRBV7-9 and TRBJ2-1, is as follows: DTGVSQNPRHKITKRGQNVTFRCDPISEHNRLYWYRQTLGQGPEFLTYFQNEAQLEKSRLLSDRFSAERPKGSFSTLEIQRTEQGDSAMYLCASSLVGRGSNEQFFGPGTRLTVL.

The V gene is TRBV20-1, the J gene TRBJ2-7; 7 bases line up with TRBD2. The CDR3 extends over 15 amino acids. Germline CDR1 reads DFQATT; CDR2 reads SNEGSKA (reference sequence). With 5 bases clipped from V and 7 bases from J, the junction kept 17 bases outside the gene matches. CDR3 sequence (DNA): TGCAGTGCTCCTAACTACGCTAGCGGTTTCGTGGAGCAGTACTTC. Encoded protein: CSAPNYASGFVEQYF.

J is TRBJ2-7 and V is TRBV6-2 or TRBV6-3, with 12 bases aligning to TRBD2. With V trimmed by 4 bases and J by 5 bases, 3 bases remained unmatched. Germline V lookup: CDR1 MNHEY, CDR2 SVGEGT. The CDR3 consists of 14 residues. CDR3 nucleotides: TGTGCCAGCAGTTGGACTAGCGGGGAGGACGAGCAGTACTTC. Amino acid sequence: CASSWTSGEDEQYF.

This clonotype was picked up a small number of times. V gene TRBV11-2 combines with J gene TRBJ2-5; D may correspond to TRBD1 or TRBD2 (6 bases each). The germline V gene has CDR1 SGHAT and CDR2 FQNNGV. Trimming removed 2 bases from V and 5 bases from J, with 15 bases in between. This CDR3 has 15 amino acids. The CDR3: CASSLNHGGAETQYF. DNA of the CDR3: TGTGCCAGCAGCTTAAACCACGGGGGCGCGGAGACCCAGTACTTC.

Many counts were recorded for this clonotype. The chain combines TRBV5-1 with TRBJ2-1; 8 bases align to TRBD2. Losses at the gene ends were 0 bases for V and 7 bases for J; bases not matched to a gene: 3. CDR1 is SGHRS and CDR2 is YFSETQ in the germline V gene. The CDR3 contains 14 residues. DNA of the CDR3: TGCGCCAGCAGCTTGGCTAGCGGGCAAAATGAGCAGTTCTTC. Amino acids: CASSLASGQNEQFF.

This rearrangement joins TRBV29-1 to TRBJ2-3; D gene ambiguous. Trimming took off 1 base at V and 6 bases at J, with 26 bases between the two ends. This CDR3 has 18 residues. CDR1 is SQVTM, CDR2 ANQGSEA, per germline. The CDR3 sequence: CSVEASRGPGLARDTQYF. The CDR3, as DNA: TGCAGCGTTGAAGCTTCCCGCGGCCCCGGTCTGGCAAGGGATACGCAGTATTTT.

The sample holds a few counts of this clonotype. V and J are TRBV6-2 or TRBV6-3 and TRBJ2-1, with TRBD1 matching over 10 bases. V dropped 7 bases and J dropped 10; count of bases not matched to a gene: 4. Per germline, CDR1 MNHEY and CDR2 SVGEGT. This CDR3 contains 12 residues. For the CDR3, the DNA is TGTGCCAGCAAAGGACAGGGGGGAGAGCAGTTCTTC. Its protein is CASKGQGGEQFF.

This clonotype was found a few times. This chain joins TRBV5-1 and TRBJ1-2; unclear D gene. The germline V gene has CDR1 SGHRS and CDR2 YFSETQ. The CDR3 covers 13 residues. V gave up 4 bases and J gave up 8 bases, with 15 bases separating them. This CDR3 reads CASSTESGLGYTF. For the CDR3, the DNA is TGCGCCAGCAGCACAGAATCCGGGCTGGGCTACACCTTC.

This clonotype was counted ten times or more. The CDR3 DNA sequence: TGTGCCAGCAGCTCACAGGGGGCGACCTACGAGCAGTACTTC. Protein sequence: CASSSQGATYEQYF. V and J are TRBV7-2 and TRBJ2-7; the match to TRBD1 covers 9 bases. Germline loops: CDR1 SGHTA, CDR2 FQGNSA. J lost 2 bases, V lost 4 bases, and 3 bases had no gene match. CDR3 length equals 14 residues.

The chain carries TRBV20-1 and TRBJ2-7, with a weak D call TRBD2 (6 bases). The length of the CDR3 is 15 residues. From germline, CDR1 is DFQATT and CDR2 SNEGSKA (reference sequence). The V end lost 0 bases, the J end lost 5 bases, and 17 bases lay between the germline ends. The CDR3 spells CSARDGGRSVHEQYF. CDR3 coding DNA: TGCAGTGCTAGAGATGGGGGGAGGTCTGTACACGAGCAGTACTTC.

The chain is built from TRBV5-5 and TRBJ2-1; TRBD2 might be the D (5 bases). CDR1 is SGHKS, CDR2 YYEKEE, per germline (reference sequence). CDR3 length equals 15 residues. V lost 6 bases and J 6 bases, leaving 19 bases between the germline ends. The CDR3 protein is CASTLRGSSGNEQFF. In DNA form, the CDR3 reads TGTGCCAGCACGCTTCGAGGGTCCTCTGGCAATGAGCAGTTCTTC.

A few counts support this clonotype. The chain links TRBV7-9 to TRBJ2-1; D remains ambiguous. The CDR3 is made up of 15 amino acids. The germline V and J ends were trimmed by 5 bases and 8 bases, with 19 bases remaining between them. Per the germline V gene, CDR1 is SEHNR and CDR2 is FQNEAQ (reference sequence). The CDR3 here is CASSAITRRSHEQFF. As DNA, the CDR3 is TGTGCCAGCAGCGCGATTACGCGGCGCTCCCATGAGCAGTTCTTC.

The chain employs TRBV4-2 and TRBJ1-1, with D possibly matching TRBD1 (5 bases). This CDR3 spans 15 amino acids. CDR1 and CDR2 from the germline V gene are LGHNA and YNFKEQ. With 0 bases removed from V and 4 bases from J, the gap between germline ends came to 12 bases. The CDR3 loop reads CASSQDEGRGTEAFF. The CDR3 region has the DNA TGTGCCAGCAGCCAAGATGAGGGGAGGGGCACTGAAGCTTTCTTT.

Many counts were recorded for this clonotype. This sequence joins TRBV12-3 or TRBV12-4 and TRBJ2-5; D is ambiguous. V shed 2 bases and J shed 2 bases, with 12 bases lying between them. The CDR3 runs to 15 residues. In DNA form, the CDR3 reads TGTGCCAGCAGTTTATTTTTTACTGCTCAAGAGACCCAGTACTTC. Amino acids: CASSLFFTAQETQYF.

This clonotype has just a few counts. DNA of the CDR3: TGTGCCAGCAGATACCCGTGGGCGGGAGTCAACAATGAGCAGTTCTTC. Translation: CASRYPWAGVNNEQFF. V and J are TRBV6-2 or TRBV6-3 and TRBJ2-1; 7 bases agree with TRBD2. This CDR3 contains 16 residues. Germline V gene data show CDR1 as MNHEY and CDR2 as SVGEGT. Unmatched junction bases numbered 13, after V lost 6 bases and J lost 5 bases.

There are a few counts of this clonotype. The chain links TRBV11-2 to TRBJ2-7, with 7 bases fitting TRBD1. Germline CDR1 SGHAT, CDR2 FQNNGV. J lost 2 bases, V lost 3 bases, and 13 bases had no gene match. This CDR3 comprises 17 residues. The CDR3 DNA sequence: TGTGCCAGCAGCTTTGGTTGGGACCCGGGACAGACCTACGAGCAGTACTTC. Its protein is CASSFGWDPGQTYEQYF. The full variable domain, rest sourced from reference TRBV11-2 and TRBJ2-7, is EAGVAQSPRYKIIEKRQSVAFWCNPISGHATLYWYQQILGQGPKLLIQFQNNGVVDDSQLPKDRFSAERLKGVDSTLKIQPAKLEDSAVYLCASSFGWDPGQTYEQYFGPGTRLTVT.

V gene TRBV3-1 combines with J gene TRBJ2-1; D remains unclear. The CDR3 totals 13 residues. The germline V gene has CDR1 LGHDT and CDR2 YNNKEL (reference sequence). V was cut by 0 bases and J by 7 bases, with 7 bases left in between. The CDR3 nucleotides are TGTGCCAGCAGCCAAGATATAGGGAATGAGCAGTTCTTC. Its translation: CASSQDIGNEQFF.

The chain recombines TRBV4-1 with TRBJ1-5; 9 nucleotides match TRBD1. In germline, CDR1 is MGHRA, CDR2 YSYEKL. This CDR3 contains 17 residues. J lost 0 bases, V lost 3 bases, and 6 bases had no gene match. The CDR3 sequence: CASSQGQGVYSNQPQHF. DNA for the CDR3: TGCGCCAGCAGCCAGGGACAGGGAGTATATAGCAATCAGCCCCAGCATTTT.